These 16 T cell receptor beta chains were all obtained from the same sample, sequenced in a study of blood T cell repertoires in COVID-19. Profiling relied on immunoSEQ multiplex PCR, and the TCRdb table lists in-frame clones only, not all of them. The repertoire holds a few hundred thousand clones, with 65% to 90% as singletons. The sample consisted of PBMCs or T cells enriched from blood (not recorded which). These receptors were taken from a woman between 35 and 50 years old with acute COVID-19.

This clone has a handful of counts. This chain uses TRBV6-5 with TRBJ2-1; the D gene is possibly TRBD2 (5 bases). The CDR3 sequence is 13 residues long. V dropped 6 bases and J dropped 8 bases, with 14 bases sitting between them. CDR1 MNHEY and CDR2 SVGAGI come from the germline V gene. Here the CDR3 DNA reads TGTGCCAGCAGGAAAAGCGGAGATTATGAGCAGTTCTTC. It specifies CASRKSGDYEQFF.

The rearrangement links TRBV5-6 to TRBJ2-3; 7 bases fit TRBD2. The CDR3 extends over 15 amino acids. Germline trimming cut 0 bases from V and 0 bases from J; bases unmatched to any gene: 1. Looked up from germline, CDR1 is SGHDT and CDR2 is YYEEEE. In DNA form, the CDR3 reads TGTGCCAGCAGCTTGGGACTAGCAAGCACAGATACGCAGTATTTT. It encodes CASSLGLASTDTQYF.

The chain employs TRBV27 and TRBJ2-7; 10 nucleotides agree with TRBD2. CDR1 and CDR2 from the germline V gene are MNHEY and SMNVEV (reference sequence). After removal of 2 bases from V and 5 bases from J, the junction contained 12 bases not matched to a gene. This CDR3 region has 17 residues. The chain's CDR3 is CASSLRLAGDEGDEQYF. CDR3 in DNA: TGTGCCAGCAGTTTACGGCTAGCGGGAGATGAAGGCGACGAGCAGTACTTC.

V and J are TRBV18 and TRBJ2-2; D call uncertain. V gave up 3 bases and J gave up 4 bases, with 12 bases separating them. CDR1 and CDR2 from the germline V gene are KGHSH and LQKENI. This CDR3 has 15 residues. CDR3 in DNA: TGTGCCAGCTCACCCAGACGGTCGGGCACCGGGGAGCTGTTTTTT. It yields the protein CASSPRRSGTGELFF.

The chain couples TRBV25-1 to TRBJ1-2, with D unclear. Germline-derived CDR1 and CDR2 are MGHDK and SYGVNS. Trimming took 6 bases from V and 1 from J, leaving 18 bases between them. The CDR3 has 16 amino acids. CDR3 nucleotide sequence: TGTGCCAGCAGCCAACAAGGCGCGGGTGTTAACTATGGCTACACCTTC. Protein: CASSQQGAGVNYGYTF.

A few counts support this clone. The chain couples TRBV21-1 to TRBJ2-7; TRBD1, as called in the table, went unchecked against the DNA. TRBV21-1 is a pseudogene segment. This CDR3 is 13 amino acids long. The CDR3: CASITGLLYEQYF. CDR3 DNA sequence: TGTGCCAGCATTACAGGGCTATTGTACGAGCAGTACTTC.

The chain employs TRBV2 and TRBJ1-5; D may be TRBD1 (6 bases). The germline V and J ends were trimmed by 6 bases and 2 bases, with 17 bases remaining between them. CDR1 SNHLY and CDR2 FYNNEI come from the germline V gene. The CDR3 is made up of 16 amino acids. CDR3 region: CASSPKGERRNQPQHF. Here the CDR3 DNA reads TGTGCCAGCAGCCCAAAGGGGGAGAGGCGCAATCAGCCCCAGCATTTT.

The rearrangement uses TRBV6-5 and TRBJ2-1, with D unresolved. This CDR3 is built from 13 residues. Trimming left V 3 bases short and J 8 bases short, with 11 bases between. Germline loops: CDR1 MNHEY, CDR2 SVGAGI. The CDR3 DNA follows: TGTGCCAGCAGTTATGATAGAATGGATGAGCAGTTCTTC. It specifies CASSYDRMDEQFF.

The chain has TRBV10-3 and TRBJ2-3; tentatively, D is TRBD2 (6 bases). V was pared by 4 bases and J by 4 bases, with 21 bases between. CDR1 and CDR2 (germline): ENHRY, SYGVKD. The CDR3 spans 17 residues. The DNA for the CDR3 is TGTGCCATCAGTGGGACATTCGGGGGAGTCCCCCCAGATACGCAGTATTTT. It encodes CAISGTFGGVPPDTQYF.

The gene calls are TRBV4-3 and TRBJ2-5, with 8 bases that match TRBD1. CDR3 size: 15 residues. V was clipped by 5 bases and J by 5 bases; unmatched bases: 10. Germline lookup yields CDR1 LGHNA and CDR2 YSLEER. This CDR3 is CASSAGGGRVETQYF. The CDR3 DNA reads TGCGCCAGCAGCGCAGGGGGCGGAAGAGTGGAGACCCAGTACTTC.

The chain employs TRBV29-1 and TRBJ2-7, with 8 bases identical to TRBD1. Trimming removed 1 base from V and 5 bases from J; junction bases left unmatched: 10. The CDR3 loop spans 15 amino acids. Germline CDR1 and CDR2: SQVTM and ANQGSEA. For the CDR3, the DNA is TGCAGCGTTGAAGGAGGACCGGACAGGGTAAACGAGCAGTACTTC. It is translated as CSVEGGPDRVNEQYF.

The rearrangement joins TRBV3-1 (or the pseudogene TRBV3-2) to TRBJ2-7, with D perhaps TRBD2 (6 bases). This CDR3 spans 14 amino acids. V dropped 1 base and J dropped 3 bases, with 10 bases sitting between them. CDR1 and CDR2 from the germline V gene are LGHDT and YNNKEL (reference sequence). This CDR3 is CASSQGWGDYEQYF. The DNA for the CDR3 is TGTGCCAGCAGCCAAGGGTGGGGGGACTACGAGCAGTACTTC.

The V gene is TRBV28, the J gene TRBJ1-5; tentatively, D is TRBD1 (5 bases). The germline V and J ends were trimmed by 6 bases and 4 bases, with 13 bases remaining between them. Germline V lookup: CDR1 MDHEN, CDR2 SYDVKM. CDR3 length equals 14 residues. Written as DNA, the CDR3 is TGTGCCAGCAGCCCCTCCGGGGGAAATCAGCCCCAGCATTTT. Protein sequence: CASSPSGGNQPQHF.

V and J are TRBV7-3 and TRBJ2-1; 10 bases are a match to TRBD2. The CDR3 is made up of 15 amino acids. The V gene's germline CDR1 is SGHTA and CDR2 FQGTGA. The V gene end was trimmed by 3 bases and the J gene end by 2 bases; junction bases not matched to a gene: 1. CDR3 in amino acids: CASSFSGRTYNEQFF. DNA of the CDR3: TGTGCCAGCAGCTTTAGCGGGAGGACCTACAATGAGCAGTTCTTC.

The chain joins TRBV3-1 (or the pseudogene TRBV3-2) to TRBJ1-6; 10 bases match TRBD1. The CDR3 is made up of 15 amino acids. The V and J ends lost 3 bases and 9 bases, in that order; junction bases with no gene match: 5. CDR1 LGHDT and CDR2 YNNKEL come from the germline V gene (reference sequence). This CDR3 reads CASSQTRDRGSPLHF. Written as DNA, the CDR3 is TGTGCCAGCAGCCAGACCCGGGACAGGGGTTCACCCCTCCACTTT.

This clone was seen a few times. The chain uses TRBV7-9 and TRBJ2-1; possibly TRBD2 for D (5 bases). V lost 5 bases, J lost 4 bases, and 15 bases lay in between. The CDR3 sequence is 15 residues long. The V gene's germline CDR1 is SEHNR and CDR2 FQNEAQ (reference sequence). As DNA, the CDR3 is TGTGCCAGCAGCCAGCTCCTAAGCGGTTACAATGAGCAGTTCTTC. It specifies CASSQLLSGYNEQFF.